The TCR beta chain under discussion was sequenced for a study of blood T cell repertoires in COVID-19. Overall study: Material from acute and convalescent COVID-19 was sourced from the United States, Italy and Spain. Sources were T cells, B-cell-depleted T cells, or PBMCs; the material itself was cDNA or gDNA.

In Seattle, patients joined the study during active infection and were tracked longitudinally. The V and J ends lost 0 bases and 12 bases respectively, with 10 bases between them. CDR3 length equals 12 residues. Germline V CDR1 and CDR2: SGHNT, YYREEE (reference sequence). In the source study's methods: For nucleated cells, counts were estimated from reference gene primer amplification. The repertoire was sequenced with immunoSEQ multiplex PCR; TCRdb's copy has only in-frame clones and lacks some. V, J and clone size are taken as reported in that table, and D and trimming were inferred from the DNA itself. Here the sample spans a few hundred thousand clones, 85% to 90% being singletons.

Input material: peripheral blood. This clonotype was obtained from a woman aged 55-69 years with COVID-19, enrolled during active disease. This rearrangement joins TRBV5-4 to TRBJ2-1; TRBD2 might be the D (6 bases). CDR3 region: CASSLAEGMQFF. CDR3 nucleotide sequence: TGTGCCAGCAGCTTGGCGGAGGGGATGCAGTTCTTC. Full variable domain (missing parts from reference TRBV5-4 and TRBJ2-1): ETGVTQSPTHLIKTRGQQVTLRCSSQSGHNTVSWYQQALGQGPQFIFQYYREEENGRGNFPPRFSGLQFPNYSSELNVNALELDDSALYLCASSLAEGMQFFGPGTRLTVL.